One and the same sample provided the 4 T cell receptor beta chains below, sequenced in a study of blood T cells in healthy people across ages. A second 7 to 11 cycle PCR used barcoded and J-beta primers. Each CDR3 protein gets one entry after TCRdb re-called the 5' RACE reads with MiXCR. This sample has hundreds of thousands of distinct CDR3 sequences; 40% to 45% occur once, and the top ten carry around 30%. The sequencing input was blood. The source is a man older than 75 in good health.

The table lists this clonotype with a few counts. The chain combines TRBV3-1 with TRBJ2-5; 13 bases map to TRBD2. The better agreement between TRBJ2-7 and the DNA end casts doubt on the J call. Germline CDR1 is LGHDT and CDR2 is YNNKEL (reference sequence). The CDR3 runs to 17 residues. The chain's CDR3 is CASSPGLAGADNYEQYF. The DNA for the CDR3 is TGTGCCAGCAGCCCCGGACTAGCGGGGGCCGATAACTACGAGCAGTACTTC.

As concerns this clonotype: This may come from a read error, since a much larger clone is one base off. The gene calls are TRBV20-1 and TRBJ1-5; 10 positions match TRBD1. This CDR3 is 15 amino acids long. CDR1 is DFQATT, CDR2 SNEGSKA, per germline (reference sequence). The CDR3 sequence is CNAREPGTGDQPQHF. CDR3 nucleotides: TGCAATGCTAGAGAGCCCGGGACAGGGGATCAGCCCCAGCATTTT.

V and J are TRBV20-1 and TRBJ2-7, with a tentative D call TRBD2 (5 bases). Germline V gene lookup returns CDR1 DFQATT and CDR2 SNEGSKA (reference sequence). Trimming left V 2 bases short and J 0 bases short, with 11 bases between. This CDR3 has 14 residues. CDR3 sequence (DNA): TGCAGTGCTAGATGGTCCGGGATCTCCTACGAGCAGTACTTC. The encoded protein is CSARWSGISYEQYF.

The rearrangement links TRBV10-2 to TRBJ2-1; D possibly corresponds to TRBD2 (6 bases). The germline V gene encodes CDR1 WSHSY and CDR2 SAAADI. Trimming left V 1 base short and J 4 bases short, with 17 bases between. This CDR3 region has 17 residues. DNA of the CDR3: TGCGCCAGCAGTGAGTGGCCCGGGACTCCCGGATACAATGAGCAGTTCTTC. Translating gives CASSEWPGTPGYNEQFF.